Following are 18 T cell receptor beta chains from one sample sequenced in a study of shared clonotypes between healthy human individuals. TCRdb's copy holds only in-frame clones and misses some; the assay was immunoSEQ multiplex PCR. The sample has 2 million to 3 million clones; approximately 94% are singletons. Sample: naive CD4+ T cells from PBMCs. Indicated subset: CD45RA+ positively selected. These receptors were taken from a man younger than 35 in good health. Some clones in this sample may be carry-over from other donors' samples.

Worth noting for this clone: A much larger clone sits a single nucleotide away, making a read error possible. CDR3 coding DNA: TGTGCCAGCAGCGCCCGGGACAGTAACACTGAAGCTTTCTTT. Translating it yields CASSARDSNTEAFF. This chain uses TRBV7-8 with TRBJ1-1, with TRBD1 matching 7 bases. The CDR3 has 14 amino acids. The V gene end was trimmed by 5 bases and the J gene end by 2 bases; junction bases not matched to a gene: 5. Germline CDR1 is SGHVS and CDR2 is FQNEAQ.

This clone showed up just once. The chain is built from TRBV6-1 and TRBJ2-5, with D unresolved. Looked up from germline, CDR1 is MNHNS and CDR2 is SASEGT. Trimming removed 6 bases at V and 1 base at J, with 6 bases between. The CDR3 loop spans 12 amino acids. The CDR3, as DNA: TGTGCCAGCAGCCCTGCCCAAGAGACCCAGTACTTC. Translating it yields CASSPAQETQYF.

The V call is TRBV6-5, the J call TRBJ1-3; D call uncertain. Trimming took off 9 bases at V and 0 bases at J, with 12 bases between the two ends. Germline loops: CDR1 MNHEY, CDR2 SVGAGI. This CDR3 has 14 amino acids. CDR3 protein: CASRSPDSGNTIYF. CDR3 DNA sequence: TGTGCCAGTAGAAGCCCAGACTCTGGAAACACCATATATTTT.

V is TRBV5-4 and J is TRBJ2-3, with D possibly TRBD2 on 6 matching bases. Trimming removed 0 bases at V and 2 bases at J, with 13 bases between. The germline gives CDR1 SGHNT, CDR2 YYREEE (reference sequence). The CDR3 has 16 amino acids. The CDR3 bases are TGTGCCAGCAGCTTGGGAGCGGGTTGGACCACAGATACGCAGTATTTT. This sequence encodes CASSLGAGWTTDTQYF.

The CDR3 region is CASSSRPWGRGYEQYF. The CDR3 coding sequence is TGTGCCAGCAGCTCCCGGCCGTGGGGCAGGGGCTACGAGCAGTACTTC. This chain connects TRBV7-2 to TRBJ2-7, with TRBD1 as a possible D gene (6 bases). This CDR3 has 16 residues. V was clipped by 4 bases and J by 3 bases, with 19 bases between them. Germline CDR1 and CDR2: SGHTA and FQGNSA.

The chain links TRBV29-1 to TRBJ1-4, with a weak D call TRBD1 (5 bases). The germline V gene has CDR1 SQVTM and CDR2 ANQGSEA. Between the trimmed V and J ends, which lost 3 bases and 11 bases, there was a span of 19 bases. The CDR3 is made up of 14 amino acids. The CDR3 reads CSVDTGSGGVKLFF. The CDR3 DNA follows: TGCAGCGTTGACACAGGTTCCGGCGGGGTGAAACTGTTTTTT.

The rearrangement uses TRBV5-1 and TRBJ1-4; no clear D gene. The CDR3 sequence is 15 residues long. Between the trimmed V and J ends, which lost 4 bases and 1 base, there was a span of 11 bases. CDR1 SGHRS and CDR2 YFSETQ come from the germline V gene. CDR3 DNA: TGCGCCAGCAGCCCCAGTAGGCAAACTAATGAAAAACTGTTTTTT. Translating it yields CASSPSRQTNEKLFF.

This clone came up a few times. This chain joins TRBV7-9 and TRBJ1-2; 8 bases agree with TRBD1. This CDR3 region has 15 residues. Germline V CDR1 and CDR2: SEHNR, FQNEAQ (reference sequence). The trim removed 5 bases at V and 5 bases at J, leaving 10 bases unmatched. In DNA form, the CDR3 reads TGTGCCAGCAGCCCTATAGGACAGGGTGGTTATGGCTACACCTTC. Its translation: CASSPIGQGGYGYTF.

Remarks on this clone: The same CDR3 arises from other DNA sequences in this sample as well. CDR3 coding DNA: TGTGCCAGCAGCCCCCGGACAGCTTCCTACGAGCAGTACTTC. It encodes CASSPRTASYEQYF. The rearrangement links TRBV9 to TRBJ2-7, with D possibly being TRBD1 (6 bases). This CDR3 is built from 14 residues. Between the trimmed V and J ends, which lost 4 bases and 1 base, there was a span of 12 bases. Germline lookup yields CDR1 SGDLS and CDR2 YYNGEE.

The rearrangement joins TRBV29-1 to TRBJ2-1; TRBD2 aligns across 8 bases. Germline lookup yields CDR1 SQVTM and CDR2 ANQGSEA. The CDR3 runs 15 residues. Trimming at V came to 6 bases and at J to 6 bases, leaving 13 bases not matched to a gene. The CDR3 loop reads CSVRMILAVTNEQFF. In DNA form, the CDR3 reads TGCAGCGTCCGGATGATACTAGCGGTGACCAATGAGCAGTTCTTC.

The chain combines TRBV28 with TRBJ1-5, with 11 positions matching TRBD1. J was trimmed by 6 bases and V by 3 bases; bases with no gene match: 4. This CDR3 is built from 15 residues. Germline V gene lookup returns CDR1 MDHEN and CDR2 SYDVKM. CDR3 sequence: CASSFGQGAGQPQHF. CDR3 bases: TGTGCCAGCAGTTTCGGACAGGGGGCAGGTCAGCCCCAGCATTTT.

The chain recombines TRBV29-1 with TRBJ1-4, with a possible D match to TRBD1 (6 bases). V was trimmed by 5 bases and J by 7 bases, leaving 14 bases between them. This CDR3 region has 13 residues. The V gene's germline CDR1 is SQVTM and CDR2 ANQGSEA. The CDR3 region has the DNA TGCAGCGTTAGTACAGGGTGGGGTGAAAAACTGTTTTTT. Translated: CSVSTGWGEKLFF.

The chain's CDR3 is CASRVRTGAMNTEAFF. In DNA, the CDR3 is TGTGCCAGCAGAGTAAGGACAGGGGCAATGAACACTGAAGCTTTCTTT. The chain carries TRBV28 and TRBJ1-1; 9 bases match TRBD1. Germline lookup yields CDR1 MDHEN and CDR2 SYDVKM. The J segment lost 0 bases and the V segment lost 6 bases, leaving 8 bases of the junction unmatched. The CDR3 has 16 amino acids.

The J gene is TRBJ2-7, the V gene TRBV7-3; D perhaps matches TRBD2 (5 bases). This CDR3 comprises 15 residues. Trimming took 0 bases from V and 4 from J, leaving 13 bases between them. Per germline, CDR1 SGHTA and CDR2 FQGTGA. CDR3 coding DNA: TGTGCCAGCAGCTTAACGGGGAGCTTGGGATACGAGCAGTACTTC. This sequence encodes CASSLTGSLGYEQYF.

This chain connects TRBV12-5 to TRBJ2-5, with D possibly being TRBD1 (7 bases). CDR3 length: 17 residues. V shed 0 bases and J shed 5 bases, with 19 bases lying between them. Germline lookup yields CDR1 LGHNT and CDR2 FRNRAP. In DNA, the CDR3 is TGTGCTAGTGGTTTGGTAATAGGGACCTCAGGGGGGGAGACCCAGTACTTC. It specifies CASGLVIGTSGGETQYF.

This clone was picked up a small number of times. The V and J genes are TRBV29-1 and TRBJ1-1; TRBD1 might be the D (5 bases). Trimming shortened V by 7 bases and J by 4 bases, and 19 bases separated the two germline ends. This CDR3 region has 14 residues. CDR1 and CDR2 (germline): SQVTM, ANQGSEA. The CDR3 loop reads CSAGSLMGRTEAFF. In DNA form, the CDR3 reads TGCAGCGCAGGGTCTCTTATGGGACGCACTGAAGCTTTCTTT.

The table lists this clone with a count of one. The sample has other DNA sequences that encode this CDR3 too. The chain couples TRBV4-1 to TRBJ2-7; no definite D call. Trimming took 1 base from V and 0 from J, leaving 4 bases between them. The CDR3 has 13 residues. From germline, CDR1 is MGHRA and CDR2 YSYEKL. Written as DNA, the CDR3 is TGCGCCAGCAGCCAAGGACCCTCCTACGAGCAGTACTTC. Its translation is CASSQGPSYEQYF.

The rearrangement uses TRBV18 and TRBJ1-1; D is possibly TRBD1 (5 bases). CDR3 length equals 15 residues. CDR1 and CDR2 (germline): KGHSH, LQKENI. Trimming removed 5 bases from V and 1 base from J, with 14 bases in between. The CDR3 coding sequence is TGTGCCAGCTCAGCCCGGGACGGGGCGAACACTGAAGCTTTCTTT. It encodes CASSARDGANTEAFF.